This passage covers 14 T cell receptor beta chains from one sample sequenced in a study of T-cell reconstitution after alpha-beta-depleted transplantation in children. As it was prepared, the TCRbeta library received unique molecular identifiers. MiXCR was run by TCRdb on the PCR reads, yielding one entry per CDR3 protein. The sample has fewer than 550,000 distinct CDR3 sequences, over 9.5% seen once. The material was PBMCs, obtained before TCRalphabeta/CD19-depleted stem cell transplant. These receptors came from a child aged 2 to 15 with inherited bone marrow failure, due to receive a stem cell transplant.

This clonotype was recorded at least ten times. V and J are TRBV2 and TRBJ2-5, with TRBD2 matching 10 bases. The V and J ends lost 4 bases and 2 bases, in that order; junction bases with no gene match: 4. The germline V gene has CDR1 SNHLY and CDR2 FYNNEI. The CDR3 is 15 amino acids. The CDR3 loop reads CASSVELAGQETQYF. The CDR3 nucleotides are TGTGCCAGCAGTGTCGAACTAGCGGGACAAGAGACCCAGTACTTC.

In this sample, this clonotype turned up a few times. This chain uses TRBV4-1 with TRBJ1-5; D is unresolved. CDR1 and CDR2 (germline): MGHRA, YSYEKL. Trimming cost V 1 base and J 1 base, with 8 bases left between them. The CDR3 sequence is 15 residues long. CDR3 coding DNA: TGCGCCAGCAGCCAAGTCCCGGACAGCAATCAGCCCCAGCATTTT. This gives the protein CASSQVPDSNQPQHF.

This clonotype has more than one count but fewer than ten. The chain is built from TRBV7-9 and TRBJ2-6; D gene unclear. In germline, CDR1 is SEHNR, CDR2 FQNEAQ (reference sequence). V lost 1 base to trimming and J lost 4 bases, with 14 bases between them. CDR3 size: 17 residues. The CDR3 nucleotides are TGTGCCAGCAGCTTAGAGTCAGGTCTGGTAGGGGCCAACGTCCTGACTTTC. Amino acids: CASSLESGLVGANVLTF.

Many counts were recorded for this clonotype. The junction differs from germline at one of its ends, possibly a read error. This chain uses TRBV27 with TRBJ2-7; 16 bases agree with TRBD2. CDR1 and CDR2 (germline): MNHEY, SMNVEV (reference sequence). The CDR3 consists of 21 residues. The CDR3 coding sequence is TGTGCCAGCAGTGTATCGCCCGCTTCGGGACTAGCGGGAGGGAGCTCCTACGAGCAGTACTTC. It encodes CASSVSPASGLAGGSSYEQYF.

This clonotype was seen repeatedly, ten times or more. The J gene is TRBJ2-7, the V gene TRBV12-3 or TRBV12-4; a possible D gene is TRBD2 (5 bases). Trimming took off 7 bases at V and 2 bases at J, with 15 bases between the two ends. This CDR3 spans 14 amino acids. The CDR3 DNA follows: TGTGCCAGCATCCTAGACACCGGGACCTACGAGCAGTACTTC. Its translation is CASILDTGTYEQYF.

This clonotype was observed a few times. The chain is built from TRBV20-1 and TRBJ2-1, with TRBD2 matching over 10 bases. V shed 4 bases and J 7 bases; nucleotides not matched to a gene: 7. CDR1 is DFQATT, CDR2 SNEGSKA, per germline (reference sequence). This CDR3 contains 14 residues. The DNA of the CDR3 is TGCAGTGCTAAGCTAGCGGGAGTGAGGAATGAGCAGTTCTTC. This gives the protein CSAKLAGVRNEQFF.

This sequence joins TRBV10-2 and TRBJ2-7; D gene ambiguous. CDR1 is WSHSY and CDR2 is SAAADI in the germline V gene. Trimming took 7 bases from V and 1 from J, leaving 11 bases between them. The CDR3 has 13 amino acids. The CDR3 sequence is CASTATGSYEQYF. The CDR3 DNA follows: TGCGCCAGCACGGCGACTGGGTCCTACGAGCAGTACTTC.

This clonotype was seen a few times. This rearrangement joins TRBV12-3 or TRBV12-4 to TRBJ2-7; D is undetermined. V lost 2 bases and J 3 bases, leaving 17 bases between the germline ends. CDR3 size: 16 residues. The CDR3 DNA follows: TGTGCCAGCAGTTTATATGGCGGACCTCTGCACTACGAGCAGTACTTC. Its protein is CASSLYGGPLHYEQYF.

This clonotype was recorded at least ten times. V and J are TRBV20-1 and TRBJ1-5, with D perhaps TRBD1 (5 bases). CDR3 length: 13 residues. CDR1 and CDR2 (germline): DFQATT, SNEGSKA (reference sequence). The V gene lost 2 bases and the J gene lost 5 bases, with 10 bases spanning the gap. CDR3 DNA: TGCAGTGCTAGAATGGAAGGGGATCAGCCCCAGCATTTT. It encodes CSARMEGDQPQHF.

This clonotype was observed at least ten times. CDR3 bases: TGCAGCGTTCTCTCTGGACAGGGGCTCTACGAGCAGTACTTC. This sequence encodes CSVLSGQGLYEQYF. The chain links TRBV29-1 to TRBJ2-7, with 9 bases identical to TRBD1. Germline V lookup: CDR1 SQVTM, CDR2 ANQGSEA. There are 14 residues in the CDR3. V was pared by 5 bases and J by 3 bases, with 8 bases of the junction left unmatched.

This clonotype was counted at least ten times. The chain carries TRBV25-1 and TRBJ2-1, with TRBD2 matching 8 bases. V was pared by 0 bases and J by 5 bases, with 6 bases of the junction left unmatched. This CDR3 has 16 residues. The germline CDR1 and CDR2 sequences are MGHDK and SYGVNS. The CDR3 nucleotides are TGTGCCAGCAGTGAATATAGGGGAGCGGGAGACAATGAGCAGTTCTTC. Translating gives CASSEYRGAGDNEQFF.

In this sample, this clonotype turned up many times. The chain recombines TRBV11-2 with TRBJ1-5, with D perhaps matching TRBD1 (5 bases). Deletions cut 6 bases from V and 5 bases from J, with 17 bases between. CDR1 is SGHAT, CDR2 FQNNGV, per germline. CDR3 length: 15 amino acids. DNA for the CDR3: TGTGCCAGCAGTTCCTCGGGTGTCAGGGATCAGCCCCAGCATTTT. This gives the protein CASSSSGVRDQPQHF.

The V call is TRBV5-1, the J call TRBJ2-7, with 7 bases matching TRBD1. This CDR3 contains 18 residues. J was trimmed by 0 bases and V by 1 base; bases with no gene match: 13. Germline CDR1 and CDR2: SGHRS and YFSETQ. This CDR3 is CASSLLGWVWDSSYEQYF. The CDR3 nucleotides are TGCGCCAGCAGCTTGCTTGGTTGGGTTTGGGACAGCTCCTACGAGCAGTACTTC.

This clonotype was recorded a few times. This sequence joins TRBV4-2 and TRBJ2-7, with 7 bases matching TRBD1. The germline V gene has CDR1 LGHNA and CDR2 YNFKEQ. Trimming cost V 2 bases and J 2 bases; bases outside gene matches: 3. The CDR3 is 14 amino acids. The CDR3: CASSQPGQPYEQYF. The CDR3 DNA sequence: TGTGCCAGCAGCCAACCGGGACAGCCCTACGAGCAGTACTTC.